One T cell receptor beta chain is described in this entry. This sample was taken from a study of blood T cell repertoires in COVID-19. Background on the study: The United States, Italy and Spain provided the acute and convalescent COVID-19 samples. The analysed material was cDNA or gDNA that came from T cells, B-cell-depleted T cells, or PBMCs.

Authors' data handling: Estimates of nucleated cell counts were drawn from the amplification of reference gene primers. Assay used: immunoSEQ multiplex PCR; TCRdb lists only in-frame clones, some missing. The D gene and trimming were derived from the DNA, and the V and J assignments and clone size from that table. The sample contains about 190,000 clones, roughly 87% of which appear only once. Germline V CDR1 and CDR2: LNHDA, SQIVND (reference sequence). This CDR3 has 17 amino acids. V was shortened by 4 bases and J by 3 bases, with 19 bases between the two germline ends. This chain connects TRBV19 to TRBJ1-5, with D possibly TRBD1 on 6 matching bases. Sequenced sample: peripheral blood. The sequence was obtained from a woman aged 40 to 49 with acute or convalescent COVID-19. CDR3 bases: TGTGCCAGTAGTACCCCCGGGAGGGGGGCTAACAATCAGCCCCAGCATTTT. It encodes CASSTPGRGANNQPQHF. The variable domain in full, with the rest retrieved from reference TRBV19 and TRBJ1-5, is DGGITQSPKYLFRKEGQNVTLSCEQNLNHDAMYWYRQDPGQGLRLIYYSQIVNDFQKGDIAEGYSVSREKKESFPLTVTSAQKNPTAFYLCASSTPGRGANNQPQHFGDGTRLSIL.